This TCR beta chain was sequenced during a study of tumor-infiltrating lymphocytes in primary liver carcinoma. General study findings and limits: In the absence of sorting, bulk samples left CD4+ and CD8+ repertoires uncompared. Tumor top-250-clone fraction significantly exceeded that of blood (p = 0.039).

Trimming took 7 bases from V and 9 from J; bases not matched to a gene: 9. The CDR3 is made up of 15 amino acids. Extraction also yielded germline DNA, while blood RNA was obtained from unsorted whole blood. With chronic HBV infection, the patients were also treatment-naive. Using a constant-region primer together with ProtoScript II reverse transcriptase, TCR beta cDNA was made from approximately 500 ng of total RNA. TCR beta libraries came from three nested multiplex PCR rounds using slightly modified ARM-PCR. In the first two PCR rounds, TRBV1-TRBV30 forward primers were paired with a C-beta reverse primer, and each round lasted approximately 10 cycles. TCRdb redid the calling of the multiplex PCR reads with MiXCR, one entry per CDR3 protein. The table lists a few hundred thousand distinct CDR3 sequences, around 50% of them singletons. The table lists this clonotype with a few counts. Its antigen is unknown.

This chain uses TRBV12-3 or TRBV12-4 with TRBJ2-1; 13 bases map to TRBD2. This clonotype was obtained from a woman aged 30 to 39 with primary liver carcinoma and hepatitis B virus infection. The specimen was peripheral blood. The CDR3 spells CASTVTSGGRGEQFF. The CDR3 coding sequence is TGTGCCAGCACCGTGACTAGCGGGGGGCGAGGTGAGCAGTTCTTC.